This T cell receptor beta chain was sequenced for a study of T cells after yellow fever vaccination (dated by TCRdb to between 2017 and 2020). At the level of the whole study: Libraries from fractions with low cell numbers were prepared with the SMART-Seq v4 Ultra Low Input RNA kit. Blood was collected at multiple timepoints before and after primary and secondary immunization, and bulk PBMC replicates and cell subsets were isolated. To track T-cell clones before and after primary and booster YFV17D yellow fever vaccination, bulk TCR alpha and beta repertoires were sequenced longitudinally. Two healthy male donors made up the cohort, one aged 18 to 30 years and the other aged 30 to 40 years.

The treatment or condition label on this specimen signifies: live attenuated yellow fever vaccine strain. At each blood-draw timepoint, two biological replicates of bulk PBMCs were obtained. A standard Ficoll-Paque protocol was used to isolate PBMCs from peripheral blood. TriZol was used to extract RNA from bulk PBMCs, from CD4 and CD8 fractions, and from dextramer-positive and dextramer-negative fractions. V drops 3 bases and J drops 7 bases, leaving 13 bases in between. Spanning cysteine to phenylalanine, the CDR3 consists of 13 amino acids. Of all the DNA, just the CDR3 is kept, 39 bases in frame from base 1. Sequences SNHLY (CDR1) and FYNNEI (CDR2) are obtained from the germline V gene. Synthesis of TCR cDNA relied on 5'RACE template switching, a step that introduced a universal primer site along with unique molecular identifiers. cDNA synthesis was primed from both the TCR alpha and TCR beta constant segments. Library amplification involved two PCR steps, and the second step added sample barcodes and sequencing adapters. Sequencing of libraries was done on Illumina HiSeq 2500 (2x100 bp) or NovaSeq (2x150 bp). The authors' pipeline ran thus. Demultiplexing of reads and collapsing into UMI consensus sequences were performed with MIGEC, and V(D)J alignment was carried out with MiXCR. Clonotypes responding to the vaccine were identified with edgeR on replicate PBMC samples, with the criteria of FDR below 0.01 and a log2 fold change above 5 up to day 15. CD4 or CD8 identity was assigned to each bulk clonotype according to whether the clonotype was present at higher abundance in the sequenced CD4 repertoire or the sequenced CD8 repertoire. TCRdb took the public reads, trimmed them with fastp at Q25, ran MiXCR for clone calling and kept in-frame beta chains. A single entry per CDR3 protein holds the most common genes and DNA from its merged rows. In this record, the V and J calls reflect TCRdb's handling and not the investigators' own analysis. A total of some 560,000 distinct CDR3 sequences appear in this sample, under 25% of them only once. The ten largest clonotypes hold roughly an eighth of the sample.

A remark on this clonotype: This clone's antigen is unknown. No base-level quality is on record; no much larger clone is a single base apart.

Results the study describes overall, beyond this receptor: The study included only two donors, which limits how far the findings can be generalized. Compared with the primary T-cell response, the secondary T-cell response was faster but weaker, reaching its peak on day 5 rather than on day 15. A small fraction of clonotypes showed up in both the CD4 and CD8 compartments, probably as a result of convergent recombination. FACS-sorted repertoires could contain abundant contaminating clonotypes from the bulk population, so computational filtering was required. After the booster, most clones that had expanded after primary vaccination were detected again (about 97% of CD4 and more than 80% of CD8), suggesting broad maintenance of memory.

The chain is assembled from TRBV2 and TRBJ2-7, with a weak D call of TRBD2 (6 bases match). The TCR sequence derives from a man aged 25-45 years who received the YFV17D yellow fever vaccine. The sample consisted of PBMCs, taken 15 days after the yellow fever booster vaccination. The CDR3 is CASSDWAEGEQYF. The DNA sequence reads TGTGCCAGCAGTGATTGGGCGGAGGGAGAGCAGTACTTC.